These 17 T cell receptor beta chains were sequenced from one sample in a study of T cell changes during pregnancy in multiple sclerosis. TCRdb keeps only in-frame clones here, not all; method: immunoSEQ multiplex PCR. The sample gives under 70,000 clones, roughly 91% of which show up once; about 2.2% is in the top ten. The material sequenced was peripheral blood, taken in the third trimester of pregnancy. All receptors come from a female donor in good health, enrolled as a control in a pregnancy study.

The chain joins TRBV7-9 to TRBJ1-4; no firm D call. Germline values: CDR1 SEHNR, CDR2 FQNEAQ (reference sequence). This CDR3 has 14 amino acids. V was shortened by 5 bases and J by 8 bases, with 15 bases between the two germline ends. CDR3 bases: TGTGCCAGCAGCATTCCGGGAGTCGGGGAAAAACTGTTTTTT. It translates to CASSIPGVGEKLFF.

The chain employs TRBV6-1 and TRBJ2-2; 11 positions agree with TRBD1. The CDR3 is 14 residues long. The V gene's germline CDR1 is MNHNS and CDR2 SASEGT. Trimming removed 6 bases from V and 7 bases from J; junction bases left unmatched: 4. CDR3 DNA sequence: TGTGCCAGCAGGGGACAGGGGGTAGTCGGGGAGCTGTTTTTT. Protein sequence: CASRGQGVVGELFF.

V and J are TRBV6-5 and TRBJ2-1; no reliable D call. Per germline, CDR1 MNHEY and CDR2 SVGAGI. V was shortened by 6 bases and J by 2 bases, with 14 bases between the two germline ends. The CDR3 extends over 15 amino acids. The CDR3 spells CASSIQPSPYNEQFF. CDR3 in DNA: TGTGCCAGCAGCATACAACCGTCGCCCTACAATGAGCAGTTCTTC.

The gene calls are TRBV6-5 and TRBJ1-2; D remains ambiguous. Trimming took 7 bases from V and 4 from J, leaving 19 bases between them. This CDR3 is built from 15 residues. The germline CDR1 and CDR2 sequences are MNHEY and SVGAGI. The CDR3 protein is CASTPGLAFRYGYTF. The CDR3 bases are TGTGCCAGCACCCCCGGACTGGCATTCCGCTATGGCTACACCTTC.

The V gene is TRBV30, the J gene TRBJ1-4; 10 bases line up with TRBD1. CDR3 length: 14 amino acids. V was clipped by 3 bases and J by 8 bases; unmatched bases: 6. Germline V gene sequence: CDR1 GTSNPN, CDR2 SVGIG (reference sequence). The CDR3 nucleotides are TGTGCCTGGAGCCCGGGACAGGGGTTCGAAAAACTGTTTTTT. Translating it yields CAWSPGQGFEKLFF. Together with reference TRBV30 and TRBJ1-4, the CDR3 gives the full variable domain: SQTIHQWPATLVQPVGSPLSLECTVEGTSNPNLYWYRQAAGRGLQLLFYSVGIGQISSEVPQNLSASRPQDRQFILSSKKLLLSDSGFYLCAWSPGQGFEKLFFGSGTQLSVL.

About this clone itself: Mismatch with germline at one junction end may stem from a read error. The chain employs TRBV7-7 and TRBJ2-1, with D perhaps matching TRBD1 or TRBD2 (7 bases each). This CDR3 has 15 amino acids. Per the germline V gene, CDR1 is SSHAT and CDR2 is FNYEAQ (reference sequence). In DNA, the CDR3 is TGTGCTAGCAGCTTAGGGGGCCAAGCGGGGAGTGAGCAGTTCTTC. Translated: CASSLGGQAGSEQFF.

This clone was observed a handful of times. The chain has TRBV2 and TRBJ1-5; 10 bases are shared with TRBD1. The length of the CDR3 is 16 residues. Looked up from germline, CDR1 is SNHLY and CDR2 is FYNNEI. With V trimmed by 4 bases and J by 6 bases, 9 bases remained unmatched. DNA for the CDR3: TGTGCCAGCAGTGCGGATCCCGGGACAGGGGCTCAGCCCCAGCATTTT. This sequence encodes CASSADPGTGAQPQHF. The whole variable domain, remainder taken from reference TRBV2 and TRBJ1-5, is EPEVTQTPSHQVTQMGQEVILRCVPISNHLYFYWYRQILGQKVEFLVSFYNNEISEKSEIFDDQFSVERPDGSNFTLKIRSTKLEDSAMYFCASSADPGTGAQPQHFGDGTRLSIL.

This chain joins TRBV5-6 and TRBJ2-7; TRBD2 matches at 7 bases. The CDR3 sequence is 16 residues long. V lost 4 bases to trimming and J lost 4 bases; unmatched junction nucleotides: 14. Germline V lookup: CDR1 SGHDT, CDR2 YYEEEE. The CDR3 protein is CASSRIAGAGGYEQYF. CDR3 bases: TGTGCCAGCAGCCGGATTGCTGGGGCCGGGGGGTACGAGCAGTACTTC.

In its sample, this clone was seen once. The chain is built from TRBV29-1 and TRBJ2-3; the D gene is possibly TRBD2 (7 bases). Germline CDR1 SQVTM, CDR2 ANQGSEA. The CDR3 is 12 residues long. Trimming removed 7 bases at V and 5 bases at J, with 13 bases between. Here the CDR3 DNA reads TGCAGCGCCTCGGGGGGCCTAGATACGCAGTATTTT. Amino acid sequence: CSASGGLDTQYF.

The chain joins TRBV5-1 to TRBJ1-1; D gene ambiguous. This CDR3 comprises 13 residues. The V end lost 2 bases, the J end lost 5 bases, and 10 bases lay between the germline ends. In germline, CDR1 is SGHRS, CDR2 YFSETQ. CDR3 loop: CASSFNPTTEAFF. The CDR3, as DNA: TGCGCCAGCAGCTTCAACCCTACGACTGAAGCTTTCTTT.

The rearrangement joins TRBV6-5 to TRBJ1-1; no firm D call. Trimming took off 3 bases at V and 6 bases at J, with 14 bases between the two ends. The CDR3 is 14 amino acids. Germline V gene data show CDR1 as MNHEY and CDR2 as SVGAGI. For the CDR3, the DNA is TGTGCCAGCAGTTATAGTGTAGAGGGCCCTGAAGCTTTCTTT. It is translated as CASSYSVEGPEAFF.

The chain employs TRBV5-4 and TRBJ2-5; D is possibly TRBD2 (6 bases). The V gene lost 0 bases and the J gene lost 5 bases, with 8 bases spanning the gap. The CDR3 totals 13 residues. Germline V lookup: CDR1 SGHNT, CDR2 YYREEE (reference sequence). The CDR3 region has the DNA TGTGCCAGCAGCTTGGGCCTAGCGGAGACCCAGTACTTC. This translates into CASSLGLAETQYF.

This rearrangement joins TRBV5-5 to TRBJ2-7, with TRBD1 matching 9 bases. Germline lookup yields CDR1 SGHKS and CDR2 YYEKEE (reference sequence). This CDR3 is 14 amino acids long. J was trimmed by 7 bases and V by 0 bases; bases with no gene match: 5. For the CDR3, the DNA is TGTGCCAGCAGCTTGGACAGGGGGCTCAGGGAGCAGTACTTC. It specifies CASSLDRGLREQYF.

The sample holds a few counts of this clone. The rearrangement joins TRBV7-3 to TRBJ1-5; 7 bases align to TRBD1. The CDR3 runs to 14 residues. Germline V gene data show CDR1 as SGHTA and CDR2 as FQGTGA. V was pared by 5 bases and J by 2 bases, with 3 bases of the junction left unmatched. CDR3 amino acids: CASSDQGGNQPQHF. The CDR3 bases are TGTGCCAGCAGCGACCAGGGGGGCAATCAGCCCCAGCATTTT.

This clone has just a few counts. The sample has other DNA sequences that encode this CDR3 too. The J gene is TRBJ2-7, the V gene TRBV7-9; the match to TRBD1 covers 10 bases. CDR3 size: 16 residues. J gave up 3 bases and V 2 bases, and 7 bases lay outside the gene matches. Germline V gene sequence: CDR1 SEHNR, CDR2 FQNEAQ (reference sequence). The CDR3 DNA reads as TGTGCCAGCAGCTTACAAGGACAGGGGGTAATCTACGAGCAGTACTTC. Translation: CASSLQGQGVIYEQYF.

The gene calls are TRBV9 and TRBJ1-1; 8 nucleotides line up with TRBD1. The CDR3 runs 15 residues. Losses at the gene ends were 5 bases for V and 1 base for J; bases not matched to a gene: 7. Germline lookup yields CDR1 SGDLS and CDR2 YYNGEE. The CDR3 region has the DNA TGTGCCAGCAGGGACAGGGTGGTGGGGAACACTGAAGCTTTCTTT. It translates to CASRDRVVGNTEAFF.

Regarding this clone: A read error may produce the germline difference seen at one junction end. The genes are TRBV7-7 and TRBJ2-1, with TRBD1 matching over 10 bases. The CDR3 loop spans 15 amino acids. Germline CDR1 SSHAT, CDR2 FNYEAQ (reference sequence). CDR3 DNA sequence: TGTGCTAGCAGCCCCCGGACAGGGGGGACTCCTGAGCAGTTCTTC. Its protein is CASSPRTGGTPEQFF.